This paragraph reports one TCR beta chain. Its antigen remains undetermined. Per-base quality was not reported, and no clone a single base away is much larger than it. Sequencing took place on an Illumina NovaSeq 6000. cDNA libraries for TCRalpha and TCRbeta were prepared by 5'RACE using constant-segment primers, with sample barcodes and unique molecular identifiers added. Trizol reagent was used to extract RNA from every sample. The libraries were amplified in two PCR steps, and the second step added a second sample barcode and Illumina TruSeq adapters. Sequencing of the libraries was done on an Illumina NovaSeq, producing 2 x 150 bp paired-end reads. The paper's processing steps were these. Demultiplexing of reads and collapsing into UMI-guided consensus sequences were performed with migec v1.2.7. Using mixcr v2.1.11, UMI consensuses were aligned to TRA and TRB V and J templates and then assembled into clonotypes. A clonotype was counted as expanded or contracted only if both edgeR and NoisET called the change significant, with noise models trained on biological replicates. For edgeR calls, the cutoffs were a false discovery rate-adjusted p below 0.01 and a log2 fold-change threshold of 1. As an exploratory analysis of dynamics, PCA with hierarchical clustering was applied to max-normalized trajectories of the 1000 most abundant clonotypes. Separately sequenced CD4+ and CD8+ repertoires were used to assign a CD4 or CD8 phenotype to each responding clone. TCRdb reran the public reads through fastp at Q25 and MiXCR, keeping productive beta chains. CDR3 protein sequences are deduplicated, and each keeps its most common genes and DNA. TCRdb's processing, not the authors' own work, is the source of the V and J calls. The sample table holds 300,000 to 400,000 distinct CDR3 sequences, of which 13% to 15% were seen once. Jointly, the top ten make up under 25% of the sample.

The sample belongs to a study of T-cell memory formation after mild COVID-19 (dated by TCRdb to the early 2020s). Notes on the research overall: Most TCR sequence clusters were specific to one of the two donors. In two donors, T-cell clones that expanded and contracted after mild COVID-19 were followed by sequencing TCRalpha and TCRbeta repertoires longitudinally. Two young, previously healthy adult volunteers, one female and one male, were included in the cohort. Overall study results and their limits: Balanced CD4/CD8 phenotypes were observed for clones contracting from day 15 to 85, whereas a bias towards CD4+ was observed for a second wave of clones expanding from day 15 to 37. Contracting CD4+ clones appeared mostly in the CM and EM memory subsets, whereas CD8+ clones were enriched in EMRA. Only two mild cases were covered by the study, and larger cohorts that include severe cases with pre-infection samples were considered necessary. SARS-CoV-2 specificity was not confirmed for the second-wave clones peaking on day 37. Some responding clones were detected in pre-infection memory, which suggested that pre-existing cross-reactive memory T cells had joined the SARS-CoV-2 response.

PBMCs were isolated by Ficoll-Paque density gradient centrifugation. CDR1 SGHRS and CDR2 YFSETQ are derived from the germline V gene. Clipping removes 3 bases from V and 10 bases from J, with 4 as the unmatched junction base count. The CDR3 runs 12 residues from the cysteine to the phenylalanine. Of the read, only the CDR3 DNA is kept; its 36 bases are in frame from base 1. Input material: PBMCs or a T cell subset sorted from them (not recorded which). The sequence derives from a man younger than 30 who had mild COVID-19 (a few samples of this study predate the infection). The sample titles of this study are shuffled in the database, so cell type and time point are left out; the donor was told from shared clones. The V gene is TRBV5-1 and the J gene is TRBJ1-1, and TRBD1 aligns with 9 junction nucleotides. The CDR3 is CASSWDREAAFF. The nucleotide sequence is TGCGCCAGCAGCTGGGACAGGGAGGCAGCTTTCTTT.